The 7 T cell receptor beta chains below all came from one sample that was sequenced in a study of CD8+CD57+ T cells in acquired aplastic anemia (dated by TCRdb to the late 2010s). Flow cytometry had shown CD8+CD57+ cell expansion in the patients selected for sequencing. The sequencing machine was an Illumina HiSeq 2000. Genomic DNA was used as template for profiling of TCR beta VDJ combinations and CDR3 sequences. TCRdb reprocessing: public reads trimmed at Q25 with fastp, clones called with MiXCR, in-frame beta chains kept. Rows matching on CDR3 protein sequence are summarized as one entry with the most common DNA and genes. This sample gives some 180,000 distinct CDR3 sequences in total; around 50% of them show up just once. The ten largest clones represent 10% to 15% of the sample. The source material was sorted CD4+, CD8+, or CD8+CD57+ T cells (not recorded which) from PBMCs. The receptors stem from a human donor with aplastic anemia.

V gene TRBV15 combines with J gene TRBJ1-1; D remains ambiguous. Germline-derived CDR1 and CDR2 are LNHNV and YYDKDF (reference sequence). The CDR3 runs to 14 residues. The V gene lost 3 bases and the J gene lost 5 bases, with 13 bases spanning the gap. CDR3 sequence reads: CATSSGAGRTEAFF. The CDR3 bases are TGTGCCACCAGCAGTGGAGCAGGAAGGACTGAAGCTTTCTTT.

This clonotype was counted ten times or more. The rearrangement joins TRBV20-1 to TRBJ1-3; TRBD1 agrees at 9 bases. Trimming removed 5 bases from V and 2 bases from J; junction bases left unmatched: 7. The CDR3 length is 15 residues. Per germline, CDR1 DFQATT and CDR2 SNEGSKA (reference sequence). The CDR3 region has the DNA TGCAGTGCTGCACACCGGGACAGGGCTGGAAACACCATATATTTT. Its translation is CSAAHRDRAGNTIYF.

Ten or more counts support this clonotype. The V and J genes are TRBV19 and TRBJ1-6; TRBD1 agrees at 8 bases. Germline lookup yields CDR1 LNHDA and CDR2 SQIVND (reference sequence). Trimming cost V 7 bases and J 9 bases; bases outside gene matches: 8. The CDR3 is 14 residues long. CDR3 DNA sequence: TGTGCCAGTACTACGGACAGGGTCCGTTCACCCCTCCACTTT. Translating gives CASTTDRVRSPLHF.

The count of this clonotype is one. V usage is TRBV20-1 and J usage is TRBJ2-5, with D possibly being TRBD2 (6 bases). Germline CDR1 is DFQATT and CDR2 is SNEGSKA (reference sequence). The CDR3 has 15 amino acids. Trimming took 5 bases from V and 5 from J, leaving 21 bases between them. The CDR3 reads CSAGSGLISSETQYF. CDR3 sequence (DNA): TGCAGTGCTGGTAGCGGCCTCATCTCTTCGGAGACCCAGTACTTC.

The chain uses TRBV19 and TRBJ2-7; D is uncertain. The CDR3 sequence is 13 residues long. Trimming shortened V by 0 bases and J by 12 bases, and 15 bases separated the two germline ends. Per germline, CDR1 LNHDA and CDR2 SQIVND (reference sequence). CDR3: CASSIDQDLNRYF. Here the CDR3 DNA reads TGTGCCAGTAGTATAGACCAGGACCTTAATCGGTACTTC.

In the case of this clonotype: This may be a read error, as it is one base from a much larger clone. The CDR3, as DNA: TGTGCCAGCAGCTTGGCCGTCAGGAGTTTGGCTCACTATGGCTACACCTTC. It translates to CASSLAVRSLAHYGYTF. The V and J genes are TRBV5-6 and TRBJ1-2; D unclear. Trimming took off 0 bases at V and 3 bases at J, with 18 bases between the two ends. The CDR3 spans 17 residues. Germline loops: CDR1 SGHDT, CDR2 YYEEEE.

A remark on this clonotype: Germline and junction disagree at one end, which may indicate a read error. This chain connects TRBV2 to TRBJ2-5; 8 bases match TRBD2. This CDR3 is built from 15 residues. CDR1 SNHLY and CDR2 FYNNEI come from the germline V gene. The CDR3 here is CATSDTAGGVETQYF. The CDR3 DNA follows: TGTGCCACCAGTGATACGGCGGGGGGCGTGGAGACCCAGTACTTC. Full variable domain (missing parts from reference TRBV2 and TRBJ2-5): EPEVTQTPSHQVTQMGQEVILRCVPISNHLYFYWYRQILGQKVEFLVSFYNNEISEKSEIFDDQFSVERPDGSNFTLKIRSTKLEDSAMYFCATSDTAGGVETQYFGPGTRLLVL.